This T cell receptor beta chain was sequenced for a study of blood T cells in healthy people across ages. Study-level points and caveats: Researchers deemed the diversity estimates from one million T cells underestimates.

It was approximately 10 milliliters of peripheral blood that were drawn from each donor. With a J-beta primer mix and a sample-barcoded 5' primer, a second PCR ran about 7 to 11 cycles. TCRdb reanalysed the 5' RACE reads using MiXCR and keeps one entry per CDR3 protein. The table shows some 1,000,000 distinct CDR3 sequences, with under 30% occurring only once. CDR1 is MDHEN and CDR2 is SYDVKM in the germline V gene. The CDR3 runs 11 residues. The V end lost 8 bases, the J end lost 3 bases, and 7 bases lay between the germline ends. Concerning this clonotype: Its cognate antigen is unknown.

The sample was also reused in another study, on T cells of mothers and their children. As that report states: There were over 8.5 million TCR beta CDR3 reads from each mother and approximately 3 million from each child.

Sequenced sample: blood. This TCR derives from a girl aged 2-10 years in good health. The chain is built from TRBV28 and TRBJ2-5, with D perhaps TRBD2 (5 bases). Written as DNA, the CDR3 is TGTGCCAGCCTGGAGGAAGAGACCCAGTACTTC. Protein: CASLEEETQYF.